The clone carrying this T cell receptor beta chain was recorded only once. This sample was included in a study of blood T cell repertoires in COVID-19. Study context: Sample material is recorded as cDNA or gDNA derived from T cells, B-cell-depleted T cells, or PBMCs.

Original processing methods: Quantification of nucleated cells was approximated via reference gene primer amplification. Only in-frame clones appear in the TCRdb table, and some are missing; sequencing was by immunoSEQ multiplex PCR. D and trimming were read from the DNA, whereas the V and J calls and clone size are those reported in that table. The repertoire includes about 150,000 clones, about four fifths of them detected once, and 0.45% to 0.6% sits in the top ten. V dropped 4 bases and J dropped 5 bases, with 6 bases sitting between them. The CDR3 is made up of 12 amino acids. From germline, CDR1 is MDHEN and CDR2 SYDVKM.

V usage is TRBV28 and J usage is TRBJ2-1, with TRBD2 as a possible D gene (6 bases). The sequence derives from a man aged 55 to 70 with acute or convalescent COVID-19. The sample was peripheral blood. The CDR3 DNA reads as TGTGCCAGCAGTTGGGGGGACAATGAGCAGTTCTTC. Residues: CASSWGDNEQFF.